This T cell receptor beta chain was obtained from a study of blood T cell repertoires in COVID-19. The V gene end was trimmed by 1 base and the J gene end by 9 bases; junction bases not matched to a gene: 3. The CDR3 is made up of 14 amino acids. Germline V CDR1 and CDR2: MGHRA, YSYEKL. This clone occurred many times. Method: immunoSEQ multiplex PCR; TCRdb's copy keeps in-frame clones and lacks some. This table has about 290,000 clones, 70% to 90% appearing once. The sequencing sample was made of peripheral blood. The chain uses TRBV4-1 and TRBJ1-6; 7 bases line up with TRBD1. This TCR derives from a woman under 40 with active or convalescent COVID-19. The CDR3 region has the DNA TGCGCCAGCAGCCAAGTCAGGGGGAGTTCACCCCTCCACTTT. The encoded protein is CASSQVRGSSPLHF.